These 31 T cell receptor beta chains originate from one sample sequenced in a study of blood T cell repertoires in COVID-19. Method: immunoSEQ multiplex PCR; TCRdb's copy keeps in-frame clones and lacks some. The data contain about 150,000 clones, around 82% of them singletons. The sample taken for sequencing was peripheral blood. Every receptor here comes from a man in his fifties or sixties with acute or convalescent COVID-19.

The chain carries TRBV28 and TRBJ2-7; 9 bases line up with TRBD1. Germline trimming cut 5 bases from V and 2 bases from J; bases unmatched to any gene: 4. The CDR3 consists of 14 residues. CDR1 and CDR2 (germline): MDHEN, SYDVKM. For the CDR3, the DNA is TGTGCCAGCAGTCGGGACAGGGATGCCTACGAGCAGTACTTC. Amino acids: CASSRDRDAYEQYF.

This clone occurred once. This chain uses TRBV20-1 with TRBJ2-7; D unclear. Trimming left V 0 bases short and J 3 bases short, with 3 bases between. The CDR3 extends over 11 amino acids. Germline CDR1 is DFQATT and CDR2 is SNEGSKA (reference sequence). For the CDR3, the DNA is TGCAGTGCTAGAGACAGCTACGAGCAGTACTTC. Amino acids: CSARDSYEQYF.

This chain joins TRBV6-2 or TRBV6-3 and TRBJ2-2; D remains unclear. Germline V gives CDR1 MNHEY, CDR2 SVGEGT. The V and J ends lost 5 bases and 4 bases respectively, with 5 bases between them. There are 12 residues in the CDR3. In DNA form, the CDR3 reads TGTGCCAGCAGTCTTATCACCGGGGAGCTGTTTTTT. Translated: CASSLITGELFF.

The chain links TRBV7-9 to TRBJ2-1, with TRBD2 matching 15 bases. Trimming removed 5 bases from V and 10 bases from J; junction bases left unmatched: 3. The CDR3 totals 14 residues. Germline values: CDR1 SEHNR, CDR2 FQNEAQ (reference sequence). CDR3 residues: CASSLGLAGGEQFF. Written as DNA, the CDR3 is TGTGCCAGCAGCCTGGGACTAGCGGGAGGCGAGCAGTTCTTC.

This chain joins TRBV5-1 and TRBJ2-3; TRBD2 matches 8 bases. Germline values: CDR1 SGHRS, CDR2 YFSETQ. J gave up 1 base and V 0 bases, and 7 bases lay outside the gene matches. The CDR3 runs 17 residues. CDR3 nucleotides: TGCGCCAGCAGCTTGGAAGGTGGAGCGGGGGGCACAGATACGCAGTATTTT. This gives the protein CASSLEGGAGGTDTQYF.

This clone has just one count. The rearrangement uses TRBV5-1 and TRBJ2-1, with D possibly TRBD1 on 6 matching bases. There are 15 residues in the CDR3. Trimming left V 1 base short and J 2 bases short, with 10 bases between. The germline gives CDR1 SGHRS, CDR2 YFSETQ. For the CDR3, the DNA is TGCGCCAGCAGCTTGTGGGACACCCCCTACAATGAGCAGTTCTTC. Translation gives CASSLWDTPYNEQFF.

This clone was picked up one time. The CDR3 spells CASSRGTGGLNEQFF. DNA of the CDR3: TGTGCCAGTAGTAGGGGGACAGGGGGCCTCAATGAGCAGTTCTTC. The genes are TRBV19 and TRBJ2-1; 12 bases agree with TRBD1. V lost 4 bases, J lost 6 bases, and 4 bases stayed unmatched. The germline V gene has CDR1 LNHDA and CDR2 SQIVND (reference sequence). This CDR3 is 15 amino acids long.

The genes are TRBV5-1 and TRBJ1-1; TRBD1 is a possible D gene (6 bases). Deletions cut 0 bases from V and 6 bases from J, with 21 bases between. CDR3 length equals 17 residues. The germline gives CDR1 SGHRS, CDR2 YFSETQ. CDR3 bases: TGCGCCAGCAGCTTGGCCGTGGGAGGGGGATTGCCTTCTGAAGCTTTCTTT. It specifies CASSLAVGGGLPSEAFF.

The CDR3: CASSLGAGHTGELFF. CDR3 nucleotide sequence: TGTGCCAGCAGCTTAGGGGCAGGGCACACCGGGGAGCTGTTTTTT. The chain recombines TRBV7-9 with TRBJ2-2; D might be TRBD1 (5 bases). The ends were cut back, 1 base at V and 3 bases at J, with 9 bases in the middle. The CDR3 has 15 residues. Germline V gives CDR1 SEHNR, CDR2 FQNEAQ (reference sequence).

The chain is built from TRBV5-6 and TRBJ1-2; possibly TRBD1 for D (6 bases). Looked up from germline, CDR1 is SGHDT and CDR2 is YYEEEE. Trimming pared 1 base from V and 3 bases from J, leaving 19 bases between. The CDR3 is 17 amino acids. The CDR3 is CASSLSPDGGPYYGYTF. CDR3 nucleotide sequence: TGTGCCAGCAGCTTGTCCCCGGACGGGGGGCCTTACTATGGCTACACCTTC.

The chain carries TRBV12-1 and TRBJ2-7; the table calls TRBD1, which could not be checked here. TRBV12-1 is deemed a pseudogene. The CDR3 spans 15 residues. The CDR3 region has the DNA TGTGCCAGCAGCTTCTGGACAGGGCAGAAGCACGAGCAGTACTTC. Translating it yields CASSFWTGQKHEQYF.

In its sample, this clone was seen a few times. The chain has TRBV11-3 and TRBJ2-5; 10 nucleotides align to TRBD2. V lost 5 bases, J lost 5 bases, and 8 bases stayed unmatched. This CDR3 is built from 15 residues. Per the germline V gene, CDR1 is SGHNT and CDR2 is YENEEA. CDR3 sequence (DNA): TGTGCCAGCAGCAGTGGGACTAGCGACGGGGAGACCCAGTACTTC. This translates into CASSSGTSDGETQYF.

The V and J genes are TRBV5-1 and TRBJ2-3; 7 nucleotides agree with TRBD2. The V and J ends lost 7 bases and 0 bases, in that order; junction bases with no gene match: 11. The germline CDR1 and CDR2 sequences are SGHRS and YFSETQ. The CDR3 contains 16 residues. The CDR3 is CASGRGIHLSTDTQYF. DNA for the CDR3: TGCGCCAGCGGGCGGGGGATACACCTTAGCACAGATACGCAGTATTTT.

J is TRBJ2-1 and V is TRBV24-1; D not certain. This CDR3 contains 12 residues. The germline V gene has CDR1 KGHDR and CDR2 SFDVKD. The V end lost 1 base, the J end lost 7 bases, and 4 bases lay between the germline ends. CDR3 sequence (DNA): TGTGCCACCAGTGATTTCGGGAATGAGCAGTTCTTC. Translating gives CATSDFGNEQFF.

This clone has at least ten counts. V gene TRBV24-1 combines with J gene TRBJ2-1; 10 bases agree with TRBD1. Germline V CDR1 and CDR2: KGHDR, SFDVKD. Unmatched junction bases numbered 10, after V lost 5 bases and J lost 7 bases. The CDR3 covers 16 residues. CDR3 amino acids: CATSGSGTGVGNEQFF. As DNA, the CDR3 is TGTGCCACCAGTGGATCCGGGACAGGGGTGGGGAATGAGCAGTTCTTC.

This clone was counted a single time. V gene TRBV6-5 combines with J gene TRBJ2-7, with TRBD2 matching 9 bases. The CDR3 covers 12 residues. Germline V lookup: CDR1 MNHEY, CDR2 SVGAGI. J gave up 2 bases and V 8 bases, and 1 base lay outside the gene matches. CDR3 sequence reads: CASRLAAYEQYF. As DNA, the CDR3 is TGTGCCAGCCGACTAGCGGCCTACGAGCAGTACTTC.

The CDR3 protein is CATSDADRGATEAFF. The CDR3 coding sequence is TGTGCCACCAGTGACGCCGACAGGGGAGCCACTGAAGCTTTCTTT. This chain joins TRBV24-1 and TRBJ1-1, with 8 bases identical to TRBD1. The V gene's germline CDR1 is KGHDR and CDR2 SFDVKD. The CDR3 sequence is 15 residues long. V lost 4 bases and J lost 4; bases outside the gene matches: 7.

The V and J genes are TRBV5-6 and TRBJ2-1, with TRBD2 as a possible D gene (6 bases). The CDR3 sequence is 14 residues long. Per the germline V gene, CDR1 is SGHDT and CDR2 is YYEEEE. Deletions cut 1 base from V and 7 bases from J, with 12 bases between. CDR3 in DNA: TGTGCCAGCAGCTTGACGGGAGTGGAAAATGAGCAGTTCTTC. Its protein is CASSLTGVENEQFF.

The chain has TRBV3-1 (or the pseudogene TRBV3-2) and TRBJ2-3; TRBD2 matches at 7 bases. The CDR3 totals 16 residues. The ends lost 1 base at V and 4 bases at J; junction bases unmatched: 8. The germline gives CDR1 LGHDT, CDR2 YNNKEL (reference sequence). CDR3 region: CASSQVGGSVADTQYF. CDR3 nucleotides: TGTGCCAGCAGCCAAGTGGGCGGGAGCGTTGCAGATACGCAGTATTTT.

This clone was picked up many times. V and J are TRBV5-1 and TRBJ2-5; TRBD1 aligns across 7 bases. This CDR3 is 13 amino acids long. After removal of 1 base from V and 5 bases from J, the junction contained 2 bases not matched to a gene. From germline, CDR1 is SGHRS and CDR2 YFSETQ. The CDR3 sequence is CASSLRGPETQYF. DNA of the CDR3: TGCGCCAGCAGCTTGAGGGGGCCGGAGACCCAGTACTTC.

The chain links TRBV5-4 to TRBJ2-7; 7 bases fit TRBD2. The CDR3 has 18 amino acids. Germline V CDR1 and CDR2: SGHNT, YYREEE (reference sequence). J was trimmed by 0 bases and V by 1 base; bases with no gene match: 13. CDR3 DNA: TGTGCCAGCAGCTTGAAGGGAGGGAGCGGGTCCAACTCCTACGAGCAGTACTTC. Its protein product is CASSLKGGSGSNSYEQYF.

This clone was picked up one time. V and J are TRBV29-1 and TRBJ2-3; 7 bases fit TRBD2. From germline, CDR1 is SQVTM and CDR2 ANQGSEA. The trim removed 6 bases at V and 3 bases at J, leaving 6 bases unmatched. The CDR3 has 13 residues. CDR3 amino acids: CSVGGSKTDTQYF. In DNA form, the CDR3 reads TGCAGCGTCGGCGGGAGTAAGACAGATACGCAGTATTTT.

The rearrangement joins TRBV5-1 to TRBJ1-1, with D possibly being TRBD1 (5 bases). The CDR3 loop spans 14 amino acids. Looked up from germline, CDR1 is SGHRS and CDR2 is YFSETQ. V shed 0 bases and J shed 5 bases, with 11 bases lying between them. In DNA, the CDR3 is TGCGCCAGCAGCTTGGTTACGGGGGGTACTGAAGCTTTCTTT. Its protein is CASSLVTGGTEAFF.

This clone showed up just a few times. The chain couples TRBV24-1 to TRBJ2-2; 7 positions agree with TRBD2. This CDR3 has 15 amino acids. Germline V lookup: CDR1 KGHDR, CDR2 SFDVKD. With 6 bases clipped from V and 4 bases from J, the junction kept 7 bases outside the gene matches. The CDR3 DNA is TGTGCCACCAGTCAGGGAGGGTTGGGCACCGGGGAGCTGTTTTTT. It yields the protein CATSQGGLGTGELFF.

The CDR3 is CASSSAGYTTDTQYF. The CDR3 coding sequence is TGTGCCAGCAGCTCAGCGGGGTACACCACAGATACGCAGTATTTT. The chain combines TRBV6-5 with TRBJ2-3; 7 bases map to TRBD2. The germline CDR1 and CDR2 sequences are MNHEY and SVGAGI. CDR3 length: 15 amino acids. J was trimmed by 2 bases and V by 6 bases; bases with no gene match: 8.

This CDR3 reads CASSLGLVPNEQFF. The CDR3 DNA follows: TGTGCCAGCAGCTTAGGACTAGTCCCCAATGAGCAGTTCTTC. The V call is TRBV7-3, the J call TRBJ2-1, with 7 bases matching TRBD2. The junction had 4 bases not matched to a gene; V was cut back by 2 bases and J by 6 bases. The CDR3 runs to 14 residues. Germline V lookup: CDR1 SGHTA, CDR2 FQGTGA.

V usage is TRBV7-9 and J usage is TRBJ1-2; D ambiguous. CDR1 and CDR2 (germline): SEHNR, FQNEAQ (reference sequence). Trimming left V 1 base short and J 9 bases short, with 12 bases between. The CDR3 runs 13 residues. The CDR3 spells CASSLESRESYTF. Here the CDR3 DNA reads TGTGCCAGCAGCTTAGAAAGCCGCGAGAGCTACACCTTC.

The table lists this clone with many counts. The chain recombines TRBV18 with TRBJ2-5; TRBD2 is a possible D gene (6 bases). The CDR3 loop spans 14 amino acids. V gave up 6 bases and J gave up 4 bases, with 15 bases separating them. Germline loops: CDR1 KGHSH, CDR2 LQKENI. The CDR3 bases are TGTGCCAGCTCTATGCTGGGGGGTGGAGAGACCCAGTACTTC. It codes for CASSMLGGGETQYF. Variable domain in full (rest from reference TRBV18 and TRBJ2-5): NAGVMQNPRHLVRRRGQEARLRCSPMKGHSHVYWYRQLPEEGLKFMVYLQKENIIDESGMPKERFSAEFPKEGPSILRIQQVVRGDSAAYFCASSMLGGGETQYFGPGTRLLVL.

This chain uses TRBV28 with TRBJ2-7; the D gene is possibly TRBD2 (6 bases). CDR1 and CDR2 from the germline V gene are MDHEN and SYDVKM. Trimming shortened V by 5 bases and J by 6 bases, and 17 bases separated the two germline ends. This CDR3 contains 14 residues. The CDR3 region is CASSNSGSLSEQYF. CDR3 sequence (DNA): TGTGCCAGCAGTAACTCCGGGAGCCTGTCCGAGCAGTACTTC. The full variable domain, in which reference TRBV28 and TRBJ2-7 provide the parts outside the CDR3, is DVKVTQSSRYLVKRTGEKVFLECVQDMDHENMFWYRQDPGLGLRLIYFSYDVKMKEKGDIPEGYSVSREKKERFSLILESASTNQTSMYLCASSNSGSLSEQYFGPGTRLTVT.

The table lists this clone with a few counts. The chain has TRBV4-2 and TRBJ2-2; D gene uncertain. V was pared by 1 base and J by 5 bases, with 5 bases between. CDR3 length: 13 residues. Germline V gene data show CDR1 as LGHNA and CDR2 as YNFKEQ. CDR3 in DNA: TGTGCCAGCAGCCAAGTTAGTACCGGGGAGCTGTTTTTT. Amino acids: CASSQVSTGELFF.

This clone occurred once. J is TRBJ2-7 and V is TRBV28; D call uncertain. Germline V gene sequence: CDR1 MDHEN, CDR2 SYDVKM. The CDR3 loop spans 12 amino acids. With 5 bases removed from V and 7 bases from J, the gap between germline ends came to 12 bases. The DNA for the CDR3 is TGTGCCAGCAGTCTCCAGACTTCTGAGCAGTACTTC. It codes for CASSLQTSEQYF.